The entry that follows covers one T cell receptor (beta chain) sequence. Its antigen is undetermined. Use of 60 Vbeta and 13 Jbeta primers characterized the PCR. The repertoire was sequenced with immunoSEQ multiplex PCR; TCRdb's copy has only in-frame clones and lacks some. The sample yields about 180,000 clones, approximately 82% seen once. This entry belongs to a study of cytomegalovirus exposure and HLA in healthy donors. General study results and limits: Published work reported that the classifier diagnosed cytomegalovirus status with high specificity and sensitivity. TCR beta chain V- and J-gene trimming was linked, in a later analysis, to a missense variant in DCLRE1C.

The V gene's germline CDR1 is MNHNS and CDR2 SASEGT. CDR3 length: 15 amino acids. Trimming at V came to 5 bases and at J to 9 bases, leaving 8 bases not matched to a gene. The receptor comes from a girl aged 2 to 10 in good health and CMV-seropositive. Sequencing was carried out using PBMCs. The chain has TRBV6-1 and TRBJ2-1, with 12 nucleotides matching TRBD2. CDR3 protein: CASSPSSGGVFEQFF. The CDR3 coding sequence is TGTGCCAGCAGTCCGTCTAGCGGGGGGGTTTTTGAGCAGTTCTTC.